One and the same sample provided the 25 T cell receptor beta chains below, sequenced in a study of cytomegalovirus exposure and HLA in healthy donors. The PCR was carried out with 60 Vbeta primers and 13 Jbeta primers. Here immunoSEQ multiplex PCR was the method, and the copy in TCRdb shows in-frame clones only, minus some. The sample records about 180,000 clones, 80% being singletons. Sequenced: PBMCs. The receptors here all came from a woman in her forties or fifties in good health and CMV-seropositive.

This chain links TRBV28 with TRBJ2-7, with 7 bases lining up with TRBD2. Germline V lookup: CDR1 MDHEN, CDR2 SYDVKM. CDR3 length: 16 residues. After removal of 8 bases from V and 6 bases from J, the junction contained 19 bases not matched to a gene. The CDR3 region has the DNA TGTGCCAGCGAAGGAAGCGGGGCAGGCCAACGAGGCGAGCAGTACTTC. It encodes CASEGSGAGQRGEQYF.

This chain links TRBV5-1 with TRBJ1-1; the match to TRBD1 covers 7 bases. CDR3 size: 16 residues. Germline CDR1 is SGHRS and CDR2 is YFSETQ. V lost 3 bases, J lost 0 bases, and 8 bases stayed unmatched. The CDR3 loop reads CASSSQGVNVNTEAFF. CDR3 in DNA: TGCGCCAGCAGCTCGCAGGGGGTTAATGTGAACACTGAAGCTTTCTTT.

This chain links TRBV28 with TRBJ2-1, with TRBD1 matching 7 bases. This CDR3 is built from 13 residues. Trimming removed 7 bases from V and 12 bases from J; junction bases left unmatched: 12. The germline V gene has CDR1 MDHEN and CDR2 SYDVKM. CDR3 in amino acids: CASKQTGVGGQFF. DNA for the CDR3: TGTGCCAGCAAACAAACAGGGGTTGGAGGGCAGTTCTTC.

The chain is built from TRBV7-9 and TRBJ1-1; 8 bases align to TRBD1. Germline CDR1 and CDR2: SEHNR and FQNEAQ (reference sequence). This CDR3 is 15 amino acids long. V shed 2 bases, J shed 5 bases, and the junction held 7 bases outside the gene matches. CDR3: CASSLQTGVNTEAFF. In DNA, the CDR3 is TGTGCCAGCAGCTTACAGACAGGGGTAAATACTGAAGCTTTCTTT. The complete variable domain, with remaining parts taken from reference TRBV7-9 and TRBJ1-1, reads DTGVSQNPRHKITKRGQNVTFRCDPISEHNRLYWYRQTLGQGPEFLTYFQNEAQLEKSRLLSDRFSAERPKGSFSTLEIQRTEQGDSAMYLCASSLQTGVNTEAFFGQGTRLTVV.

This clone was counted a few times. This sequence joins TRBV4-1 and TRBJ1-5, with 10 bases identical to TRBD1. The trim removed 1 base at V and 0 bases at J, leaving 0 bases unmatched. There are 16 residues in the CDR3. Germline V CDR1 and CDR2: MGHRA, YSYEKL. CDR3 region: CASSQGQGASNQPQHF. CDR3 DNA sequence: TGCGCCAGCAGCCAAGGACAGGGGGCTAGCAATCAGCCCCAGCATTTT.

This clone has just one count. V gene TRBV4-1 combines with J gene TRBJ2-2; D possibly corresponds to TRBD1 (6 bases). Germline V gene lookup returns CDR1 MGHRA and CDR2 YSYEKL. The CDR3 extends over 14 amino acids. The V end was cut by 5 bases, the J end by 6 bases, with 13 bases between. The CDR3 region has the DNA TGCGCCAGCAGCGGTACAGGGTGGGCCGGGGAGCTGTTTTTT. Translating it yields CASSGTGWAGELFF.

This rearrangement joins TRBV14 to TRBJ1-5; TRBD1 is a possible D gene (5 bases). The V gene's germline CDR1 is SGHDN and CDR2 FVKESK. Trimming removed 0 bases at V and 7 bases at J, with 10 bases between. The CDR3 extends over 14 amino acids. CDR3 sequence: CASSQERTRQPQHF. Here the CDR3 DNA reads TGTGCCAGCAGCCAAGAACGGACACGACAGCCCCAGCATTTT.

This chain joins TRBV10-3 and TRBJ2-5; 9 bases align to TRBD1. The junction had 3 bases not matched to a gene; V was cut back by 8 bases and J by 5 bases. Germline loops: CDR1 ENHRY, CDR2 SYGVKD. The CDR3 is 12 residues long. In DNA, the CDR3 is TGTGCCATCGGGACAGGGACGGAGACCCAGTACTTC. It encodes CAIGTGTETQYF.

This chain connects TRBV2 to TRBJ1-1, with D uncertain. Trimming took 8 bases from V and 4 from J, leaving 14 bases between them. CDR1 and CDR2 from the germline V gene are SNHLY and FYNNEI. The CDR3 is made up of 13 amino acids. The CDR3 region is CASEAEGGTEAFF. The CDR3 DNA follows: TGTGCCAGCGAGGCTGAGGGAGGCACTGAAGCTTTCTTT.

In its sample, this clone was seen a few times. V and J are TRBV5-1 and TRBJ1-4, with 9 positions matching TRBD1. The germline V gene encodes CDR1 SGHRS and CDR2 YFSETQ. Germline trimming cut 6 bases from V and 7 bases from J; bases unmatched to any gene: 7. This CDR3 comprises 14 residues. This chain's CDR3 is CASKSGTGFEKLFF. In nucleotides, the CDR3 is TGCGCCAGCAAGAGCGGGACAGGGTTTGAAAAACTGTTTTTT.

This chain joins TRBV19 and TRBJ1-1, with D possibly being TRBD1 (6 bases). CDR1 and CDR2 from the germline V gene are LNHDA and SQIVND (reference sequence). The V end lost 5 bases, the J end lost 5 bases, and 15 bases lay between the germline ends. The CDR3 loop spans 14 amino acids. The CDR3 loop reads CASSPRGAGTEAFF. The CDR3 DNA sequence: TGTGCCAGTAGTCCCCGGGGGGCTGGGACTGAAGCTTTCTTT.

V gene TRBV4-2 combines with J gene TRBJ2-7; the D gene is possibly TRBD2 (5 bases). V lost 0 bases, J lost 3 bases, and 12 bases lay in between. The CDR3 totals 15 residues. CDR1 LGHNA and CDR2 YNFKEQ come from the germline V gene. Here the CDR3 DNA reads TGTGCCAGCAGCCAAGACCTAGCCCCCAGCTACGAGCAGTACTTC. Amino acids: CASSQDLAPSYEQYF.

V usage is TRBV5-6 and J usage is TRBJ2-7; 15 nucleotides align to TRBD2. Germline V gene lookup returns CDR1 SGHDT and CDR2 YYEEEE. V was clipped by 5 bases and J by 7 bases; unmatched bases: 7. This CDR3 spans 15 amino acids. The CDR3 nucleotides read TGTGCCAGCAGACGACCGGGACTAGCGGGAGGAGAGCAGTACTTC. Translation: CASRRPGLAGGEQYF.

The chain recombines TRBV2 with TRBJ1-2; perhaps TRBD1 as D (5 bases). The germline gives CDR1 SNHLY, CDR2 FYNNEI. Trimming shortened V by 8 bases and J by 8 bases, and 12 bases separated the two germline ends. The CDR3 loop spans 11 amino acids. The CDR3 region is CASGREGGYTF. The CDR3 region has the DNA TGTGCCAGCGGCCGGGAGGGGGGCTACACCTTC. Full variable domain (missing parts from reference TRBV2 and TRBJ1-2): EPEVTQTPSHQVTQMGQEVILRCVPISNHLYFYWYRQILGQKVEFLVSFYNNEISEKSEIFDDQFSVERPDGSNFTLKIRSTKLEDSAMYFCASGREGGYTFGSGTRLTVV.

The V call is TRBV28, the J call TRBJ2-7; tentatively, D is TRBD1 (6 bases). The CDR3 extends over 12 amino acids. Between the trimmed V and J ends, which lost 5 bases and 4 bases, there was a span of 9 bases. Germline-derived CDR1 and CDR2 are MDHEN and SYDVKM. The CDR3 nucleotides are TGTGCCAGCAGTCCAAGGGGGTACGAGCAGTACTTC. Amino acid sequence: CASSPRGYEQYF.

This clone was seen more than once but under ten times. The rearrangement joins TRBV6-1 to TRBJ2-3; D remains ambiguous. V lost 5 bases to trimming and J lost 2 bases, with 8 bases between them. CDR3 size: 13 residues. Germline assignment: CDR1 MNHNS and CDR2 SASEGT. The DNA for the CDR3 is TGTGCCAGCAGTCTATTTAACACAGATACGCAGTATTTT. Amino acid sequence: CASSLFNTDTQYF.

V gene TRBV7-8 combines with J gene TRBJ1-2; D ambiguous. Germline CDR1 is SGHVS and CDR2 is FQNEAQ. The CDR3 extends over 14 amino acids. V was shortened by 2 bases and J by 0 bases, with 7 bases between the two germline ends. CDR3 amino acids: CASSLRAANYGYTF. The CDR3 nucleotides read TGTGCCAGCAGCTTAAGAGCCGCTAACTATGGCTACACCTTC.

The rearrangement uses TRBV29-1 and TRBJ1-4; D is unclear. Germline V lookup: CDR1 SQVTM, CDR2 ANQGSEA. The CDR3 has 13 amino acids. V shed 1 base and J shed 8 bases, with 11 bases lying between them. CDR3 amino acids: CSVEGTGREKLFF. The DNA for the CDR3 is TGCAGCGTTGAAGGGACCGGGAGGGAAAAACTGTTTTTT.

The CDR3 loop reads CASSADTEAFF. In DNA form, the CDR3 reads TGTGCCAGCAGCGCGGACACTGAAGCTTTCTTT. The chain joins TRBV5-6 to TRBJ1-1; unclear D gene. V was shortened by 4 bases and J by 3 bases, with 4 bases between the two germline ends. This CDR3 contains 11 residues. Germline CDR1 SGHDT, CDR2 YYEEEE.

This chain connects TRBV27 to TRBJ1-2; TRBD1 aligns across 8 bases. The CDR3 covers 15 residues. Trimming at V came to 11 bases and at J to 7 bases, leaving 18 bases not matched to a gene. Germline V lookup: CDR1 MNHEY, CDR2 SMNVEV (reference sequence). The CDR3 sequence is CASGRGPSQGRGYTF. The CDR3 DNA sequence: TGTGCCTCTGGCAGGGGGCCTTCCCAGGGTCGTGGCTACACCTTC.

The genes are TRBV9 and TRBJ2-7; 9 bases map to TRBD1. From germline, CDR1 is SGDLS and CDR2 YYNGEE. Trimming cost V 3 bases and J 3 bases; bases outside gene matches: 7. The CDR3 contains 15 residues. CDR3 sequence reads: CASSATGQGIYEQYF. The CDR3 coding sequence is TGTGCCAGCAGCGCAACAGGACAGGGGATCTACGAGCAGTACTTC.

Regarding this clone: This same CDR3 is encoded by further DNA sequences in the sample. V is TRBV28 and J is TRBJ2-7; the D gene is possibly TRBD1 (6 bases). From germline, CDR1 is MDHEN and CDR2 SYDVKM. There are 12 residues in the CDR3. V was trimmed by 6 bases and J by 4 bases, leaving 10 bases between them. In nucleotides, the CDR3 is TGTGCCAGCAGGCTACAGGGTTACGAGCAGTACTTC. It encodes CASRLQGYEQYF.

The J gene is TRBJ1-2, the V gene TRBV7-9; 10 bases are shared with TRBD1. The V segment lost 5 bases and the J segment 2 bases; nucleotides outside the gene matches: 2. The V gene's germline CDR1 is SEHNR and CDR2 FQNEAQ (reference sequence). The CDR3 is 14 residues long. CDR3 region: CASSRDRGNYGYTF. CDR3 DNA sequence: TGTGCCAGCAGCCGGGACAGGGGCAACTATGGCTACACCTTC.

V gene TRBV2 combines with J gene TRBJ1-1, with unresolved D. This CDR3 has 12 residues. CDR1 is SNHLY and CDR2 is FYNNEI in the germline V gene. V dropped 9 bases and J dropped 3 bases, with 11 bases sitting between them. CDR3 coding DNA: TGTGCCAGTTGTAGCGCGGACACTGAAGCTTTCTTT. Translation gives CASCSADTEAFF.

V is TRBV29-1 and J is TRBJ1-5; D is perhaps TRBD1 (6 bases). From germline, CDR1 is SQVTM and CDR2 ANQGSEA. This CDR3 has 15 residues. V lost 4 bases and J lost 3, with 16 bases in between. CDR3 in amino acids: CSVVETGQPNQPQHF. The DNA of the CDR3 is TGCAGCGTTGTGGAAACAGGACAGCCCAATCAGCCCCAGCATTTT.